The next 3 T cell receptor beta chains were all read from a single sample in a study of blood T cell repertoires in COVID-19. Sequencing used immunoSEQ multiplex PCR; TCRdb keeps in-frame clones, though not all of them. The sample yields around 270,000 clones, roughly 90% seen once. Sequences were obtained from peripheral blood. All receptors come from a man in his forties with acute or convalescent COVID-19.

The CDR3 coding sequence is TGCGCCAGCAGGAGGACAGCATTATACGAGCAGTACTTC. Amino acid sequence: CASRRTALYEQYF. The gene calls are TRBV5-1 and TRBJ2-7, with a weak D call TRBD1 (6 bases). CDR3 length equals 13 residues. Trimming cost V 5 bases and J 4 bases, with 13 bases left between them. Germline V CDR1 and CDR2: SGHRS, YFSETQ. Full variable domain (outside the CDR3, taken from reference TRBV5-1 and TRBJ2-7): KAGVTQTPRYLIKTRGQQVTLSCSPISGHRSVSWYQQTPGQGLQFLFEYFSETQRNKGNFPGRFSGRQFSNSRSEMNVSTLELGDSALYLCASRRTALYEQYFGPGTRLTVT.

The CDR3 sequence: CASSIRANYGYTF. The CDR3, as DNA: TGTGCCAGTAGTATCCGGGCTAACTATGGCTACACCTTC. This sequence joins TRBV19 and TRBJ1-2; D is unresolved. Germline CDR1 reads LNHDA; CDR2 reads SQIVND (reference sequence). The CDR3 runs 13 residues. V lost 3 bases, J lost 0 bases, and 5 bases lay in between.

J is TRBJ2-2 and V is TRBV9, with D perhaps TRBD2 (5 bases). V lost 0 bases to trimming and J lost 0 bases, with 9 bases between them. The CDR3 loop spans 16 amino acids. Germline V lookup: CDR1 SGDLS, CDR2 YYNGEE. The CDR3 DNA sequence: TGTGCCAGCAGCGTAGCTGGCGGGTCGAACACCGGGGAGCTGTTTTTT. Translation: CASSVAGGSNTGELFF.